Listed here is a single T cell receptor (beta chain). Its antigen remains unidentified. This CDR3 is built from 16 residues. V dropped 5 bases and J dropped 8 bases, with 19 bases sitting between them. Germline CDR1 SGHAT, CDR2 FQNNGV. These data originate in a study of T-cell memory formation after mild COVID-19. 5'RACE with constant-segment primers built TCRalpha and TCRbeta cDNA libraries with UMIs. TCRdb used MiXCR to reprocess the 5' RACE reads, holding one entry per CDR3 protein. The repertoire consists of 380,000 or so distinct CDR3 sequences, with approximately 15% occurring once and the leading ten covering approximately 20%. The study, taken as a whole, reports: The finding that pre-infection memory included some responding clones suggested that cross-reactive memory joined.

The source of this sequence is a man younger than 35 who had mild COVID-19 (a few samples of this study predate the infection). Cell type and time point are not known. Sequencing input: PBMCs or a T cell subset sorted from them (not recorded which). The rearrangement joins TRBV11-2 to TRBJ1-6; no reliable D call. The CDR3 sequence is CASSRKDRNRHSPLHF. The CDR3 DNA reads TGTGCCAGCAGCCGGAAAGACCGTAACCGGCATTCACCCCTCCACTTT. Filled out from reference TRBV11-2 and TRBJ1-6, the complete variable domain reads EAGVAQSPRYKIIEKRQSVAFWCNPISGHATLYWYQQILGQGPKLLIQFQNNGVVDDSQLPKDRFSAERLKGVDSTLKIQPAKLEDSAVYLCASSRKDRNRHSPLHFGNGTRLTVT.